The rows below give T cell receptor beta chains drawn from one sample of a study of T cell repertoires in cytomegalovirus infection. TCRdb reanalysed the reads using MiXCR and keeps one entry per CDR3 protein. The data hold approximately 550,000 distinct CDR3 sequences, with 15% to 20% observed a single time. Sequenced: CD8+ T cells from PBMCs. The origin of the receptors is a human donor in good health (CMV status not recorded). Some clones in this sample may be carry-over from other donors' samples. Each CDR3 is given with its conserved first and last residue.

TRBV27	TRBJ1-1	CASSYGRATTEAFF
TRBV9	TRBJ2-1	CASSVEGGGPSDEQFF
TRBV29-1	TRBJ2-7	CSVVSRYEQYF
TRBV6-5	TRBJ2-7	CASSYANTAYEQYF
TRBV5-1	TRBJ1-2	CAGSASRPREGYTF
TRBV7-3	TRBJ2-3	CASSLEQGWRDTQYF
TRBV6-5	TRBJ2-1	CASSYGTGERNEQFF
TRBV10-2	TRBJ1-5	CASSERRNSNQPQHF
TRBV13	TRBJ2-1	CASSFGGGAHNEQFF
TRBV10-2	TRBJ2-1	CASTDRVAGNEQFF
TRBV7-9	TRBJ2-7	CASSPPLAGGGYEQYF
TRBV4-1	TRBJ1-5	CASSQLTGDQPQHF
TRBV4-1	TRBJ2-7	CASSQGTSGPRRQYF
TRBV30	TRBJ1-1	CAWSVAMGAEAFF
TRBV11-1	TRBJ2-1	CASSFAISGTAPDEQFF
TRBV7-8	TRBJ2-1	CASSLDRGNYNEQFF
TRBV5-4	TRBJ1-5	CASSSDRNQPQHF
TRBV28	TRBJ2-1	CASSFLRSSYNEQFF
TRBV5-4	TRBJ2-1	CASSIHPSGLSYNEQFF
TRBV2	TRBJ2-7	CASSRRDYSYEQYF
TRBV19	TRBJ1-2	CASESNYGYTF
TRBV27	TRBJ2-7	CASSSRGAAYEQYF
TRBV9	TRBJ2-1	CASSTGLAPINEQFF
TRBV4-1	TRBJ2-3	CASSQVGTEGADTQYF
TRBV5-1	TRBJ2-5	CASSLDGLAETQYF
TRBV6-5	TRBJ1-6	CASSYNRGGSPLHF
TRBV4-1	TRBJ1-4	CASSQPTGDDEKLFF
TRBV19	TRBJ2-1	CASTGQGISYNDQFF
TRBV4-1	TRBJ2-2	CASSPSLQDAMRAGELFF
TRBV12-5	TRBJ1-2	CASLKTELNYGYTF
TRBV10-3	TRBJ2-1	CASAIQDSYNEQFF